These 19 T cell receptor beta chains came from one sample sequenced in a study of cytomegalovirus exposure and HLA in healthy donors. The PCR made use of 60 Vbeta and 13 Jbeta primers. Only in-frame clones appear in the TCRdb table, and some are missing; sequencing was by immunoSEQ multiplex PCR. The sample yields about 180,000 clones, roughly 80% seen once. Input material: PBMCs. Receptors originate from a man between 60 and 70 years old in good health and CMV-seronegative.

V is TRBV11-1 and J is TRBJ2-7; TRBD2 might be the D (5 bases). CDR1 and CDR2 from the germline V gene are SGHAT and FQDESV (reference sequence). V dropped 5 bases and J dropped 5 bases, with 25 bases sitting between them. The CDR3 has 17 residues. The CDR3 DNA reads as TGTGCCAGCAGCCAAGGACGCCTGTCCGGCCTAGCCGACGAGCAGTACTTC. Its protein is CASSQGRLSGLADEQYF.

The chain links TRBV10-3 to TRBJ1-2; D unclear. The V gene lost 0 bases and the J gene lost 5 bases, with 16 bases spanning the gap. From germline, CDR1 is ENHRY and CDR2 SYGVKD. The CDR3 is made up of 16 amino acids. As DNA, the CDR3 is TGTGCCATCAGTGAGTCTTTTTCCCACGTTGAGTATGGCTACACCTTC. It codes for CAISESFSHVEYGYTF.

This clone appeared a few times. Other DNA sequences in this specimen translate into the identical CDR3. Written as DNA, the CDR3 is TGTGCCAGCAGGGCCGGGGGTGGGGGCAATGAGCAGTTCTTC. This sequence encodes CASRAGGGGNEQFF. The chain uses TRBV2 and TRBJ2-1; TRBD2 is a possible D gene (6 bases). Germline CDR1 is SNHLY and CDR2 is FYNNEI. Trimming shortened V by 6 bases and J by 6 bases, and 15 bases separated the two germline ends. CDR3 length equals 14 residues.

This sequence joins TRBV18 and TRBJ1-2; no clear D. Per germline, CDR1 KGHSH and CDR2 LQKENI. V was pared by 6 bases and J by 8 bases, with 16 bases between. CDR3 size: 13 residues. The CDR3 DNA follows: TGTGCCAGCTCTTCGGGGAGGGAAGAAGGCTACACCTTC. This sequence encodes CASSSGREEGYTF.

This clone was counted only a few times. The J gene is TRBJ2-2, the V gene TRBV11-3; 11 bases line up with TRBD2. Germline-derived CDR1 and CDR2 are SGHNT and YENEEA. V lost 4 bases, J lost 5 bases, and 6 bases stayed unmatched. This CDR3 is 16 amino acids long. This chain's CDR3 is CASSCLAGGRTGELFF. The CDR3 nucleotides are TGTGCCAGCAGCTGTCTAGCGGGGGGAAGGACCGGGGAGCTGTTTTTT.

In regard to this clone: An end of the junction does not agree with germline; a read error may underlie this. This chain links TRBV6-5 with TRBJ1-6; TRBD1 aligns across 7 bases. CDR1 is MNHEY, CDR2 SVGAGI, per germline. The CDR3 has 14 amino acids. CDR3 sequence (DNA): TGTGCCAGCACCGAGACAGGGAATAATTCACCCCTCAACTTT. It is translated as CASTETGNNSPLNF.

This chain uses TRBV7-9 with TRBJ2-5, with 9 bases fitting TRBD1. The ends lost 5 bases at V and 2 bases at J; junction bases unmatched: 3. Germline V gene sequence: CDR1 SEHNR, CDR2 FQNEAQ (reference sequence). The CDR3 has 14 residues. CDR3 bases: TGTGCCAGCAGCAGCGGACAGGGGCAAGAGACCCAGTACTTC. It codes for CASSSGQGQETQYF.

The genes are TRBV9 and TRBJ1-1, with 9 bases that match TRBD1. J lost 6 bases, V lost 1 base, and 16 bases had no gene match. CDR1 SGDLS and CDR2 YYNGEE come from the germline V gene. There are 18 residues in the CDR3. For the CDR3, the DNA is TGTGCCAGCAGCGTAAGCGTAGGGGGGACAGGGTCTACCGCTGAAGCTTTCTTT. Protein product: CASSVSVGGTGSTAEAFF.

The gene calls are TRBV21-1 and TRBJ2-7; the DNA was not used to check the table's D call, TRBD1. TRBV21-1 is a pseudogene segment. The CDR3 is made up of 15 amino acids. CDR3 bases: TGTGCCAGCAGCAAGGATCGGGACACCTCCTACGAGCAGTACTTC. Amino acids: CASSKDRDTSYEQYF.

Comments on this clone: The junction and the germline gene differ at one end; a read error may be behind it. CDR3 sequence (DNA): TGTGCCAGTAGTATCGCTAGGGGTGGGAATCAGCCCCAGAATTTT. It specifies CASSIARGGNQPQNF. This chain joins TRBV19 and TRBJ1-5; D is perhaps TRBD1 (5 bases). The length of the CDR3 is 15 residues. Germline V lookup: CDR1 LNHDA, CDR2 SQIVND (reference sequence). The full variable domain, in which reference TRBV19 and TRBJ1-5 provide the parts outside the CDR3, is DGGITQSPKYLFRKEGQNVTLSCEQNLNHDAMYWYRQDPGQGLRLIYYSQIVNDFQKGDIAEGYSVSREKKESFPLTVTSAQKNPTAFYLCASSIARGGNQPQNFGDGTRLSIL.

In this sample, this clone turned up a few times. This chain joins TRBV19 and TRBJ2-1; perhaps TRBD1 as D (6 bases). This CDR3 is 12 amino acids long. The germline gives CDR1 LNHDA, CDR2 SQIVND (reference sequence). Deletions cut 10 bases from V and 4 bases from J, with 11 bases between. The DNA of the CDR3 is TGTGCCATCTCGGACAGATACAATGAGCAGTTCTTC. Its protein is CAISDRYNEQFF.

The rearrangement joins TRBV7-2 to TRBJ2-7; possibly TRBD1 for D (5 bases). Germline V gene sequence: CDR1 SGHTA, CDR2 FQGNSA. The CDR3 sequence is 16 residues long. V gave up 1 base and J gave up 6 bases, with 19 bases separating them. This chain's CDR3 is CASSLVVLSLGLEQYF. The CDR3 DNA sequence: TGTGCCAGCAGCTTAGTCGTCCTTAGTTTGGGGCTCGAGCAGTACTTC.

This clone was picked up a small number of times. J is TRBJ1-5 and V is TRBV30; tentative D call: TRBD1 (5 bases). Germline V lookup: CDR1 GTSNPN, CDR2 SVGIG (reference sequence). The CDR3 length is 14 residues. The V end lost 1 base, the J end lost 1 base, and 8 bases lay between the germline ends. The CDR3 region has the DNA TGTGCCTGGAGTGGGGGGGGAAGCAATCAGCCCCAGCATTTT. It codes for CAWSGGGSNQPQHF.

Regarding this clone: At the DNA level, this CDR3 is encoded by other sequences in the same sample as well. V and J are TRBV2 and TRBJ2-7; 8 nucleotides match TRBD1. The CDR3 sequence is 13 residues long. Per germline, CDR1 SNHLY and CDR2 FYNNEI. V shed 6 bases and J 3 bases; nucleotides not matched to a gene: 4. The CDR3 loop is CASSIGQGYEQYF. The DNA for the CDR3 is TGTGCCAGCAGCATCGGACAGGGCTACGAGCAGTACTTC.

The chain has TRBV11-2 and TRBJ1-2; D not resolved. CDR3 length: 12 residues. Between the trimmed V and J ends, which lost 4 bases and 8 bases, there was a span of 11 bases. Germline CDR1 is SGHAT and CDR2 is FQNNGV. DNA for the CDR3: TGTGCCAGCAGCTCGGGGATTAGGGGCTACACCTTC. It is translated as CASSSGIRGYTF.

The chain carries TRBV19 and TRBJ2-4, with 12 nucleotides matching TRBD2. Per germline, CDR1 LNHDA and CDR2 SQIVND (reference sequence). Trimming took 8 bases from V and 0 from J; bases not matched to a gene: 14. This CDR3 is 19 amino acids long. The CDR3 here is CASGGERLAGALAKNIQYF. The CDR3 nucleotides are TGTGCCAGTGGGGGGGAACGACTAGCGGGGGCCCTAGCCAAAAACATTCAGTACTTC.

The V call is TRBV10-2, the J call TRBJ1-1; D possibly corresponds to TRBD1 (5 bases). This CDR3 has 12 residues. Germline V gene data show CDR1 as WSHSY and CDR2 as SAAADI. V gave up 6 bases and J gave up 5 bases, with 10 bases separating them. The CDR3 coding sequence is TGCGCCAGCAGGCGGGGGAGTACTGAAGCTTTCTTT. This encodes CASRRGSTEAFF.

The chain uses TRBV4-2 and TRBJ2-5; 14 bases map to TRBD2. CDR3 size: 17 residues. V dropped 1 base and J dropped 5; count of bases not matched to a gene: 6. CDR1 and CDR2 from the germline V gene are LGHNA and YNFKEQ. The CDR3 coding sequence is TGTGCCAGCAGCCAAGGCGGGGGACTAGCGGGAGTCGAGACCCAGTACTTC. It translates to CASSQGGGLAGVETQYF.

The chain recombines TRBV2 with TRBJ2-3; the match to TRBD1 covers 9 bases. CDR1 SNHLY and CDR2 FYNNEI come from the germline V gene. Trimming cost V 4 bases and J 1 base; bases outside gene matches: 3. The CDR3 contains 15 residues. The CDR3, as DNA: TGTGCCAGCAGTGTCAACAGGGGGCGCACAGATACGCAGTATTTT. It is translated as CASSVNRGRTDTQYF. The full variable domain, in which reference TRBV2 and TRBJ2-3 provide the parts outside the CDR3, is EPEVTQTPSHQVTQMGQEVILRCVPISNHLYFYWYRQILGQKVEFLVSFYNNEISEKSEIFDDQFSVERPDGSNFTLKIRSTKLEDSAMYFCASSVNRGRTDTQYFGPGTRLTVL.